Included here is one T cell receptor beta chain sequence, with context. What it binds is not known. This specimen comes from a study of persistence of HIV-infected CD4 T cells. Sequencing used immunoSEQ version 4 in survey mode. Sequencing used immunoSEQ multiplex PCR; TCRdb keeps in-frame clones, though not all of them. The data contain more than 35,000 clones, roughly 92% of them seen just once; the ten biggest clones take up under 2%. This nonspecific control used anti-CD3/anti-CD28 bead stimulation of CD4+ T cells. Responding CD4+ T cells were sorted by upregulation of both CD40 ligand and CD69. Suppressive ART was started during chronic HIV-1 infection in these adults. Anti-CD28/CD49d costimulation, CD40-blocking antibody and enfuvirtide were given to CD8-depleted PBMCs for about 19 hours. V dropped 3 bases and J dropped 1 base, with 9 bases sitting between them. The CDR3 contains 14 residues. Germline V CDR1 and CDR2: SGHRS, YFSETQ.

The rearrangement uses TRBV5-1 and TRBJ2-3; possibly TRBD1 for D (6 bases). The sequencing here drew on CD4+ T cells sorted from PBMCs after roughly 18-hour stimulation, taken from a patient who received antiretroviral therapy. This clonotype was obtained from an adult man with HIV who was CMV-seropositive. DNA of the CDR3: TGCGCCAGCAGCTCGGGACAAGGCACAGATACGCAGTATTTT. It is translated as CASSSGQGTDTQYF.